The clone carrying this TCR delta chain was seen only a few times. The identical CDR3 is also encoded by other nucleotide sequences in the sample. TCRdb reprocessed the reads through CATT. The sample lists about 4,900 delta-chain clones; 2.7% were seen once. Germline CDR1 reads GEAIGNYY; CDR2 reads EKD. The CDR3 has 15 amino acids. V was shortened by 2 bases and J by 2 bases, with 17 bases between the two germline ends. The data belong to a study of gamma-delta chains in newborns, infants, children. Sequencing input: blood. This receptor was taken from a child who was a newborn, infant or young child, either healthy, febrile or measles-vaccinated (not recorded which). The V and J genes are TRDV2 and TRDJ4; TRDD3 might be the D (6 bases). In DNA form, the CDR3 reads TGTGCCTGTGACAGCTGGGGAATAATTGAAAGACCCCTGATCTTT. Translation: CACDSWGIIERPLIF.